This T cell receptor beta chain stems from a study of blood T cell repertoires in COVID-19. The V segment lost 6 bases and the J segment 2 bases; nucleotides outside the gene matches: 21. Germline V gives CDR1 MDHEN, CDR2 SYDVKM. This CDR3 has 19 residues. This table comes from immunoSEQ multiplex PCR, and its TCRdb copy is limited to in-frame clones, with some not included. The table records around 94,000 clones, 84% of them present only once. The chain combines TRBV28 with TRBJ2-7, with 8 nucleotides matching TRBD2. The TCR sequence derives from a human donor in a cohort sampled during active COVID-19. The sequencing sample was made of peripheral blood. DNA of the CDR3: TGTGCCAGCAGACCACCGTCAATTGTAGGGCGGGGGGCGACCTACGAGCAGTACTTC. Residues: CASRPPSIVGRGATYEQYF.